This T cell receptor beta chain was captured by sequencing in a study of STAT5B mutations in CD4+ large granular lymphocyte leukemia (dated by TCRdb to the early 2020s). Regarding the study in general: Among the healthy controls, the CDR3 'QG' motif was associated with a particular HLA allele. The study compared the TCRbeta repertoires of patients with CD4+ T-cell large granular lymphocyte leukemia against those of healthy blood donors. Flow cytometry performed on FACSCanto II or FACSVerse showed that the purified fractions had more than 95% purity among lymphocytes.

TCRbeta rearrangements were sequenced from genomic DNA using the immunoSEQ assay at survey resolution. In the source study's methods: A lowest detectable productive clonotype frequency of 2.59 x 10-5 was observed in the TCR sequencing data. Only productive TCRbeta rearrangements, defined as complete and in-frame sequences, were included in the analyses. Sample clonality was computed as Simpson clonality in the immunoSEQ Analyzer version 3.0. Based on frequency, clones were grouped as very rare, small, medium, large (1-20%) or hyperexpanded (>20%). Generation probabilities were estimated with OLGA 1.2.3, V-gene circos plots were generated with VDJtools, specificities were searched for in VDJdb, and CDR3 motifs were identified with GLIPH. TCRdb limited this immuneACCESS table to in-frame rearrangements with V and J called. A share of clones is missing; checked studies link under half to unresolved V genes, and the rest is unexplained. The D gene and trimming were derived from the DNA, and the V and J assignments and clone size from that table. The sample table contains more than 30,000 clones; only one count was recorded for 85% to 90% of them. Together, the top ten hold about 0.42% of the sample.

Buffy coats from roughly 40 blood donors, supplied by the Finnish Red Cross blood service, were used as healthy controls. All TCR-sequenced material derived from peripheral blood: patient blood samples and healthy donor buffy coats. Ficoll-Hypaque gradient centrifugation was used to isolate peripheral blood mononuclear cells. CD4+ cells were magnetically purified from the buffy coats of healthy controls. Genomic DNA was extracted using the Gentra Puregene Cell and Tissue kit, and a Qubit 2.0 fluorometer was used to quantify it. The paper as a whole reports these results and caveats: The data were not HLA-matched, and the relatively small sample size could explain the higher clonality seen in CD4+ compared with CD8+ T-LGLL. The main leukemic clonotypes were found to be private to each patient, although around 24% of the main leukemic clonotypes were detected at low frequency in the non-leukemic repertoires of other patients. TRBV06-family usage was enriched among the top patient clones (8/27) compared with healthy controls (2/35). Greater clonality appeared to be present in CD4-sorted patient repertoires than in healthy CD4+ repertoires, and the difference was retained after the putative leukemic clones were removed.

Measured from the cysteine to the phenylalanine, the CDR3 is 15 residues long. Just CDR3 DNA is preserved here, 45 bases in frame from base 1. CDR1 SGHRS and CDR2 YFSETQ were looked up in the germline V gene. V sheds 0 bases and J sheds 1 base, leaving 5 bases between their ends. As regards this clone: Which antigen it targets is not known. No much larger clone exists at a distance of one base, and base qualities are not known.

The sample consisted of CD4+ T cells from blood buffy coats. This chain is built from TRBV5-1 and TRBJ2-6; there is no confident call for the D gene. The clonotype originates from a human donor in good health. The nucleotide sequence reads TGCGCCAGCAGCTTGGTTGGTTCTGGGGCCAACGTCCTGACTTTC. Translated, it gives CASSLVGSGANVLTF.